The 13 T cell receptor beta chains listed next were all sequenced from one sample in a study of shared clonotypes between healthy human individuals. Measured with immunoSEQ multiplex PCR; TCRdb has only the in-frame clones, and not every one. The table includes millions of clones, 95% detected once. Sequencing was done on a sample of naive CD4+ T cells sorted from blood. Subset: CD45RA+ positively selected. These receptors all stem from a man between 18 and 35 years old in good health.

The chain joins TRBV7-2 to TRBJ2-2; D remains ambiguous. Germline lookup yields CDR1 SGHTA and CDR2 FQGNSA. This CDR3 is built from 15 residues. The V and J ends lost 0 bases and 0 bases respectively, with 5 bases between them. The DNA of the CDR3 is TGTGCCAGCAGCTTAGCGGCTACGAACACCGGGGAGCTGTTTTTT. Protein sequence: CASSLAATNTGELFF.

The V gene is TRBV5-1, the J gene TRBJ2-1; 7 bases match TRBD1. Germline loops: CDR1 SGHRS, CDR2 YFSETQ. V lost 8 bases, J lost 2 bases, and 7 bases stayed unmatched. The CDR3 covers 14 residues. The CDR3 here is CASATGQTYNEQFF. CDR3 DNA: TGCGCCAGTGCGACAGGGCAGACCTACAATGAGCAGTTCTTC.

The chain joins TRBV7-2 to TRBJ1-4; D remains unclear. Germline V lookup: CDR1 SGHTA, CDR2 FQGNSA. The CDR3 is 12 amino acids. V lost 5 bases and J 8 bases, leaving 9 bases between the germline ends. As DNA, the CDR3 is TGTGCCAGCAGCCGGCGAAACGAAAAACTGTTTTTT. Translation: CASSRRNEKLFF.

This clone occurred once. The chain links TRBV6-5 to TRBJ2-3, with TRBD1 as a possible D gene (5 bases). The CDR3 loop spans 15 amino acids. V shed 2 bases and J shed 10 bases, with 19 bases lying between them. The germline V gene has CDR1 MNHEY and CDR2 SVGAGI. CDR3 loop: CASSYTQGAGSPQYF. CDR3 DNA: TGTGCCAGCAGTTACACCCAGGGCGCCGGAAGTCCGCAGTATTTT.

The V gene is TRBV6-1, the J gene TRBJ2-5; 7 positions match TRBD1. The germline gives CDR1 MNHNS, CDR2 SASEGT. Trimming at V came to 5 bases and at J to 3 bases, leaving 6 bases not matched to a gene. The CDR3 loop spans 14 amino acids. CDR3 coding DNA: TGTGCCAGCAGTAAACAGGGGATCAAAGAGACCCAGTACTTC. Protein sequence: CASSKQGIKETQYF.

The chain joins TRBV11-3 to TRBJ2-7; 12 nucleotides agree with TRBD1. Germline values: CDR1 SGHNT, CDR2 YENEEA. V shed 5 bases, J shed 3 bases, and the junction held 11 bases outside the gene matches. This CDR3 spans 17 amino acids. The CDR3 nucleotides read TGTGCCAGCAGCCTAAAGATTCGGGACAGGGGGCTCTACGAGCAGTACTTC. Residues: CASSLKIRDRGLYEQYF. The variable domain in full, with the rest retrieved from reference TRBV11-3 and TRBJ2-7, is EAGVVQSPRYKIIEKKQPVAFWCNPISGHNTLYWYLQNLGQGPELLIRYENEEAVDDSQLPKDRFSAERLKGVDSTLKIQPAELGDSAVYLCASSLKIRDRGLYEQYFGPGTRLTVT.

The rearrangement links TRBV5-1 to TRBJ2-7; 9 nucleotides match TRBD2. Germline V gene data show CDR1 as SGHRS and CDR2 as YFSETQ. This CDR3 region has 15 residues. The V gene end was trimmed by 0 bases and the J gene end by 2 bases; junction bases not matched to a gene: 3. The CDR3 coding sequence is TGCGCCAGCAGCTTGGGGACTAGCGCAACCTACGAGCAGTACTTC. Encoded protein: CASSLGTSATYEQYF.

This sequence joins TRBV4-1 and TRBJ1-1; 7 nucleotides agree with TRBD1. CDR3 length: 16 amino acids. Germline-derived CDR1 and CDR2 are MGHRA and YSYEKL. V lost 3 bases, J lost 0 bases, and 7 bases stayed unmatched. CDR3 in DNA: TGCGCCAGCAGCCATCTCGCCGGGACAGTGAACACTGAAGCTTTCTTT. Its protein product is CASSHLAGTVNTEAFF.

Written as DNA, the CDR3 is TGTGCCAGCAGCTTGGCCGGGCTGAGCTCCTACGAGCAGTACTTC. As protein: CASSLAGLSSYEQYF. The V gene is TRBV5-8, the J gene TRBJ2-7; D is ambiguous. This CDR3 has 15 residues. Trimming took 0 bases from V and 0 from J, leaving 10 bases between them. Germline V gene data show CDR1 as SGHTS and CDR2 as YDEGEE.

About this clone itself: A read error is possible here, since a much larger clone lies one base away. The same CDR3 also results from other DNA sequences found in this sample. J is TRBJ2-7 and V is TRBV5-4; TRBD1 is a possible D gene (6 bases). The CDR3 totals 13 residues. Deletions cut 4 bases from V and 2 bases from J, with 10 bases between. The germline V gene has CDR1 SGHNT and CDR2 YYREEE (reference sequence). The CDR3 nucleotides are TGTGCCAGCAGCCCAGGACAGACCTACGAGCAGTACTTC. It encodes CASSPGQTYEQYF.

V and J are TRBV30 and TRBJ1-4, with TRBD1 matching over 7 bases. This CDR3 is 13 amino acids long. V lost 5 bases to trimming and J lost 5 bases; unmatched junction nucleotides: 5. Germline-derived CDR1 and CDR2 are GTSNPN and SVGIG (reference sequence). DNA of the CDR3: TGTGCCTGGGGACCGACAGGGAATGAAAAACTGTTTTTT. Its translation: CAWGPTGNEKLFF. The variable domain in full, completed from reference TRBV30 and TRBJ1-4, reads SQTIHQWPATLVQPVGSPLSLECTVEGTSNPNLYWYRQAAGRGLQLLFYSVGIGQISSEVPQNLSASRPQDRQFILSSKKLLLSDSGFYLCAWGPTGNEKLFFGSGTQLSVL.

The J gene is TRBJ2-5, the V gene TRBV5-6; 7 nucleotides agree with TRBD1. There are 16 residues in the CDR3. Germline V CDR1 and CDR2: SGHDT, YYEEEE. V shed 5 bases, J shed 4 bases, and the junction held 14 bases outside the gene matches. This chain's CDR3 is CASSVDIQGIRETQYF. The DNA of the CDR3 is TGTGCCAGCAGTGTTGATATACAGGGGATCCGAGAGACCCAGTACTTC.

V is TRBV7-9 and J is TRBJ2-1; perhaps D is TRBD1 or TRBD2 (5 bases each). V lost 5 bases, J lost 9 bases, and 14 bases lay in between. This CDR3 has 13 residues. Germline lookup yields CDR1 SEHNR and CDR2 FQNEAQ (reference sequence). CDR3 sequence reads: CASSPGAESEQFF. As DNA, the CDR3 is TGTGCCAGCAGCCCCGGGGCCGAGAGTGAGCAGTTCTTC.